This T cell receptor beta chain was recovered during a study of blood T cells in healthy people across ages (dated by TCRdb to the mid-2010s). Regarding the complete study: In model experiments, template switching captured about one uniquely barcoded TCR beta cDNA molecule for every two T cells. Using deep sequencing normalized with unique cDNA molecular identifiers, the study measured how TCR beta repertoire diversity changes with age. Four age groups were formed from the donors: young (average roughly 15 years), middle-aged (approximately 40), aged (approximately 60) and long-lived (around 80). Donors of different ages were randomly distributed across sequencing lanes to avoid experimental bias. For two donors (one aged 18 to 29 and one aged 80 or older), the study analyzed two additional independent replicas of 1 million unique cDNA reads from the same blood draw.

General findings and caveats noted by the study authors: Because the CMV infection status of the donors was unknown, age-related changes in expanded clonotypes may potentially have been confounded. Estimates of total diversity based on one million sequenced T cells were considered lower bounds and underestimates. A strong correlation was found between observed TCR beta diversity and the percentage of naive T cells measured by flow cytometry. As age increased, observed TCR beta diversity per million T cells dropped in a roughly linear way, and a significant reduction was already evident by age about 40. Since profiling was done on bulk unsorted PBMCs, naive and antigen-experienced compartments could not be conclusively compared. Compared with the aged group, the long-lived group had more naive CD4+ T cells, fewer expanded clones and increased TCR diversity, suggesting age selection.

Library preparation used 5' RACE. Data came from an Illumina HiSeq 2500. A second 7 to 11 cycle PCR used a sample-barcoded 5' primer and a J-beta primer mix. A unique molecular identifier was introduced onto each TCR beta cDNA molecule by a template-switch 5' adaptor carrying 12 random nucleotides. At least 2.5 million CDR3-containing paired-end reads were obtained from each sample. The Mint cDNA synthesis kit, primed by a TRBC-specific oligonucleotide, was used to synthesize first-strand cDNA from all RNA. Following uracil-DNA glycosylase treatment, a first 18-cycle PCR with universal primers M1SS and BC2_uni_R was performed on all cDNA. The source study handled its data this way. For normalization, 1 million high-quality reads were randomly selected from each sample, with every read carrying a distinct molecular identifier. Reads with shared molecular identifiers were discarded instead of being binned into consensus sequences. MiTCR, run with a Q25 quality threshold and the strictest error-elimination algorithm, handled CDR3 identification, clonotype clustering and error correction. A nonparametric unseen species model with Euler transformation was used to estimate lower-bound total TCR beta diversity. TCRdb handled the public reads itself, with Q25 trimming in fastp and clone calling in MiXCR, and kept productive beta chains. Identical CDR3 protein sequences are pooled into one entry, listed with their most common genes and DNA. TCRdb assigned the V and J calls; the authors' analysis was not used. A total of approximately 850,000 distinct CDR3 sequences appear in this sample, around two fifths of them only once. Roughly a fifth of the sample comes from the top ten.

Systemically healthy Caucasian individuals from Russia, 35 to 40 in total and aged roughly 6 to 95 years, were included as donors. Each donor gave 8.5 to 10 milliliters of peripheral blood, collected into EDTA-treated Vacutainer tubes. PBMCs were isolated by Ficoll-Paque density-gradient centrifugation, with at least 7 million obtained per sample. Trizol reagent was used to extract total RNA from PBMCs, with at least 5.5 micrograms per sample. For every donor, flow cytometry on a PBMC aliquot measured the percentage of naive CD45RAhigh/CD27high T cells. With regard to this clonotype: The antigen it binds to is not known. Per-nucleotide qualities are absent, and no much larger clonotype sits a single base away.

The source of this sequence is a man between 60 and 70 years old in good health. The source material was blood.

The bases read TGCAGTGCTGGTAGGGGACAGGGGTCCGACGAGCAGTACTTC. It translates as CSAGRGQGSDEQYF. The rearranged segments are TRBV20-1 and TRBJ2-7; TRBD1 matches 10 bases in the middle. From the cysteine up to the phenylalanine, the CDR3 has a length of 14 residues. The only DNA kept is the CDR3, 42 bases in frame from the first base. The germline V gene (reference sequence) gives CDR1 as DFQATT and CDR2 as SNEGSKA. Relative to germline, V is missing 5 bases and J is missing 5 bases, with 9 bases of the junction outside any gene match.